These 20 T cell receptor beta chains were sequenced from one sample in a study of T cell clonality in common variable immunodeficiency. Measured with immunoSEQ multiplex PCR; TCRdb has only the in-frame clones, and not every one. Singletons are absent from the sample, which has 50,000 to 60,000 clones. The specimen was peripheral blood mononuclear cells. The source is a person aged 18 to 69 in good health.

The table lists this clone with many counts. The read falls 3 residues short of the CDR3 end, and the missing part is taken from the germline J gene. The chain recombines TRBV6-1 with TRBJ2-1, with 8 bases that match TRBD1. V gave up 1 base and J gave up 9 bases; unmatched junction bases: 11. Germline CDR1 is MNHNS and CDR2 is SASEGT. There are 16 residues in the CDR3. This chain's CDR3 is CASSEELGGDRGEQFF. The part of the CDR3 DNA that was read is TGTGCCAGCAGTGAAGAGTTAGGGGGCGACAGGGGTGAG.

This clone was counted only a few times. The read stops 3 residues short of the end of the CDR3; the missing end is completed from the germline J gene. V and J are TRBV18 and TRBJ2-7; 9 bases are a match to TRBD2. CDR1 and CDR2 from the germline V gene are KGHSH and LQKENI. J gave up 3 bases and V 2 bases, and 2 bases lay outside the gene matches. The CDR3 spans 14 residues. The CDR3 reads CASSPVAGVYEQYF. CDR3 bases read: TGTGCCAGCTCACCAGTAGCGGGAGTCTACGAG.

Note on this clone: The observed sequence ends 3 residues before the CDR3 terminus, with the missing tail filled in from the germline J gene. The chain joins TRBV6-2 or TRBV6-3 to TRBJ2-7; 10 nucleotides agree with TRBD2. The CDR3 extends over 16 amino acids. With 5 bases clipped from V and 5 bases from J, the junction kept 12 bases outside the gene matches. Germline V gene lookup returns CDR1 MNHEY and CDR2 SVGEGT. The part of the CDR3 DNA that was read is TGTGCCAGCAGTCGACTTCCGAGCGGGAGGGCTCACGAG. This sequence encodes CASSRLPSGRAHE. The CDR3 in full is CASSRLPSGRAHEQYF.

This clone showed up many times. The DNA ends 3 residues before the CDR3 does, and the rest of the CDR3 is filled in from the germline J gene. This specimen includes other DNA sequences encoding the same CDR3. The rearrangement uses TRBV7-6 and TRBJ1-3; no definite D call. The CDR3 consists of 16 residues. The V and J ends lost 1 base and 4 bases respectively, with 14 bases between them. Germline V gives CDR1 SGHVS, CDR2 FNYEAQ. CDR3: CASSLGGLVTGNTIYF. The sequenced part of the CDR3 DNA is TGTGCCAGCAGCTTAGGAGGCCTTGTAACAGGAAACACC.

This clone was found many times. The CDR3 extends 3 residues past the end of the read, so its final part is completed from the germline J gene. This chain links TRBV19 with TRBJ2-2; perhaps TRBD2 as D (6 bases). CDR3 size: 14 residues. The germline V gene encodes CDR1 LNHDA and CDR2 SQIVND (reference sequence). V gave up 6 bases and J gave up 6 bases, with 14 bases separating them. CDR3 in amino acids: CASRKGLHPGELFF. The sequenced CDR3 bases are TGTGCCAGTAGGAAGGGACTGCACCCCGGGGAG. The full variable domain, in which reference TRBV19 and TRBJ2-2 provide the parts outside the CDR3, is DGGITQSPKYLFRKEGQNVTLSCEQNLNHDAMYWYRQDPGQGLRLIYYSQIVNDFQKGDIAEGYSVSREKKESFPLTVTSAQKNPTAFYLCASRKGLHPGELFFGEGSRLTVL.

This clone was counted many times. The read is 3 residues too short to cover the CDR3 end, so that end is filled in from the germline J gene. This chain connects TRBV30 to TRBJ1-2; D may be TRBD1 (6 bases). The CDR3 is 13 residues long. Between the trimmed V and J ends, which lost 2 bases and 3 bases, there was a span of 10 bases. The V gene's germline CDR1 is GTSNPN and CDR2 SVGIG (reference sequence). This CDR3 is CAWSTGSHYGYTF. The part of the CDR3 DNA that was read is TGTGCCTGGAGTACAGGGTCCCACTATGGC.

Comments on this clone: The read stops 3 residues short of the end of the CDR3; the missing end is completed from the germline J gene. The genes are TRBV19 and TRBJ2-2; D perhaps matches TRBD2 (6 bases). CDR1 and CDR2 from the germline V gene are LNHDA and SQIVND (reference sequence). V was shortened by 6 bases and J by 6 bases, with 17 bases between the two germline ends. The CDR3 is 15 residues long. The CDR3 bases that were read are TGTGCCAGTAGATGGGGACCCGGGGGTCCCGGGGAG. Its translation is CASRWGPGGPGE. The entire CDR3 protein is CASRWGPGGPGELFF.

This clone came up many times. The CDR3 here is CSARDMVAGRDEQFF. The sequenced CDR3 bases are TGCAGTGCTAGAGATATGGTAGCGGGAAGAGATGAG. The rearrangement joins TRBV20-1 to TRBJ2-1; 8 bases match TRBD2. The CDR3 goes on 3 residues after the read ends, and that part is filled in from the germline J gene. V shed 0 bases and J 8 bases; nucleotides not matched to a gene: 9. CDR1 and CDR2 (germline): DFQATT, SNEGSKA (reference sequence). This CDR3 contains 15 residues.

This clone was counted at least ten times. The missing CDR3 end, 3 residues past where the read stops, is filled in from the germline J gene. The chain joins TRBV5-6 to TRBJ1-3; 11 bases map to TRBD1. This CDR3 has 15 amino acids. Unmatched junction bases numbered 4, after V lost 0 bases and J lost 8 bases. Germline V CDR1 and CDR2: SGHDT, YYEEEE. The CDR3: CASSLAGTGGDTIYF. The CDR3 DNA, read in part, is TGTGCCAGCAGCTTGGCCGGGACAGGGGGAGACACC.

This clone has a count of ten or more. The read ends 3 residues early relative to the CDR3; the germline J gene fills the gap. J is TRBJ1-5 and V is TRBV5-1; possible D gene TRBD1, 5 bases. The V end was cut by 3 bases, the J end by 9 bases, with 16 bases between. This CDR3 contains 14 residues. Germline V gene data show CDR1 as SGHRS and CDR2 as YFSETQ. The CDR3 protein is CASSSGGERGPQHF. Partial CDR3 DNA: TGCGCCAGCAGCTCGGGGGGAGAACGGGGGCCC.

This clone was found many times. The read falls 3 residues short of the CDR3 end, and the missing part is taken from the germline J gene. The chain is built from TRBV5-4 and TRBJ2-1; no clear D. CDR1 is SGHNT and CDR2 is YYREEE in the germline V gene (reference sequence). The CDR3 runs to 14 residues. Deletions cut 0 bases from V and 5 bases from J, with 9 bases between. The covered CDR3 bases are TGTGCCAGCAGCTTGGAGCTAGGTAACAATGAG. Protein product: CASSLELGNNE. The CDR3 reads in full as CASSLELGNNEQFF.

This clone was counted at least ten times. The read falls 3 residues short of the CDR3 end, and the missing part is taken from the germline J gene. J is TRBJ2-2 and V is TRBV20-1; D perhaps matches TRBD1 (6 bases). The CDR3 is 15 amino acids. From germline, CDR1 is DFQATT and CDR2 SNEGSKA (reference sequence). The CDR3 reads CSARPYRATNEKLFF. CDR3 DNA (partial): TGCAGTGCCCGTCCGTACAGGGCCACTAATGAAAAG.

The table lists this clone with many counts. The read falls 3 residues short of the CDR3 end, and the missing part is taken from the germline J gene. The chain carries TRBV7-3 and TRBJ1-1; D is undetermined. The CDR3 is 15 residues long. Germline-derived CDR1 and CDR2 are SGHTA and FQGTGA. Trimming left V 2 bases short and J 7 bases short, with 17 bases between. CDR3 bases read: TGTGCCAGCAGCTTATCCAATATGAGGGCAGTTGAA. Its protein product is CASSLSNMRAVE. The CDR3 in its entirety is CASSLSNMRAVEAFF.

This clone occurred many times. The observed sequence ends 3 residues before the CDR3 terminus, with the missing tail filled in from the germline J gene. This chain links TRBV6-2 or TRBV6-3 with TRBJ2-6; the D gene is possibly TRBD2 (5 bases). The germline gives CDR1 MNHEY, CDR2 SVGEGT. The CDR3 totals 16 residues. Trimming took 7 bases from V and 0 from J, leaving 13 bases between them. The CDR3 here is CASTPLAGSGANVLTF. The CDR3 bases that were read are TGTGCCAGCACCCCTCTGGCGGGCTCTGGGGCCAACGTC.

This clone was recorded many times. The read falls 3 residues short of the CDR3 end, and the missing part is taken from the germline J gene. J is TRBJ2-3 and V is TRBV13, with 14 bases fitting TRBD2. V was pared by 5 bases and J by 7 bases, with 11 bases of the junction left unmatched. CDR1 is PRHDT and CDR2 is FYEKMQ in the germline V gene (reference sequence). The CDR3 covers 17 residues. The CDR3 is CASSPRRLAGGTHTQYF. The part of the CDR3 DNA that was read is TGTGCCAGCAGCCCCCGGAGACTAGCGGGAGGGACGCATACG.

This clone has at least ten counts. The read ends 3 residues shy of where the CDR3 ends; the end is completed using the germline J gene. The chain uses TRBV30 and TRBJ2-7; possibly TRBD2 for D (5 bases). This CDR3 is built from 12 residues. Germline loops: CDR1 GTSNPN, CDR2 SVGIG (reference sequence). Between the trimmed V and J ends, which lost 4 bases and 0 bases, there was a span of 7 bases. The CDR3 DNA, read in part, is TGTGCCTGGACAAGCGGCTCCTACGAG. It yields the protein CAWTSGSYE. The full CDR3 sequence reads CAWTSGSYEQYF.

In its sample, this clone was seen many times. From the germline J gene comes the end of the CDR3, since the read stops 3 residues before it. This rearrangement joins TRBV7-8 to TRBJ2-3; 8 nucleotides match TRBD1. The CDR3 loop spans 16 amino acids. V lost 1 base, J lost 0 bases, and 3 bases stayed unmatched. Germline V CDR1 and CDR2: SGHVS, FQNEAQ. This chain's CDR3 is CASSLDTGGSTDTQYF. The CDR3 DNA, read in part, is TGTGCCAGCAGCTTAGATACAGGGGGGAGCACAGATACG.

This clone was found many times. The missing CDR3 end, 3 residues past where the read stops, is filled in from the germline J gene. The chain carries TRBV20-1 and TRBJ2-1; a possible D gene is TRBD2 (6 bases). CDR3 size: 15 residues. CDR1 is DFQATT and CDR2 is SNEGSKA in the germline V gene (reference sequence). V was clipped by 1 base and J by 4 bases, with 14 bases between them. The CDR3 region is CSARVGTRGYNEQFF. The sequenced CDR3 bases are TGCAGTGCTAGAGTAGGGACGCGGGGTTACAATGAG.

This clone was seen repeatedly, ten times or more. Here the CDR3 reads CASSTGGNSPLHF. CDR3 bases read: TGTGCCAGCAGTACAGGGGGGAATTCACCC. The chain links TRBV2 to TRBJ1-6; TRBD1 agrees at 8 bases. The CDR3 is cut off 3 residues early in the read; its end comes from the germline J gene. In germline, CDR1 is SNHLY, CDR2 FYNNEI. Germline trimming cut 5 bases from V and 7 bases from J; bases unmatched to any gene: 1. The CDR3 runs to 13 residues.

This clone was picked up many times. The sequence runs out 3 residues before the end of the CDR3; the remainder is reconstructed from the germline J gene. The rearrangement links TRBV5-4 to TRBJ2-3; 12 bases agree with TRBD2. CDR3 size: 16 residues. With 4 bases clipped from V and 2 bases from J, the junction kept 5 bases outside the gene matches. Germline V gene sequence: CDR1 SGHNT, CDR2 YYREEE (reference sequence). CDR3 residues: CASSVTSGGTTDTQYF. The sequenced part of the CDR3 DNA is TGTGCCAGCAGCGTAACTAGCGGGGGGACCACAGATACG. Based on the CDR3 plus reference TRBV5-4 and TRBJ2-3, the full variable domain is ETGVTQSPTHLIKTRGQQVTLRCSSQSGHNTVSWYQQALGQGPQFIFQYYREEENGRGNFPPRFSGLQFPNYSSELNVNALELDDSALYLCASSVTSGGTTDTQYFGPGTRLTVL.